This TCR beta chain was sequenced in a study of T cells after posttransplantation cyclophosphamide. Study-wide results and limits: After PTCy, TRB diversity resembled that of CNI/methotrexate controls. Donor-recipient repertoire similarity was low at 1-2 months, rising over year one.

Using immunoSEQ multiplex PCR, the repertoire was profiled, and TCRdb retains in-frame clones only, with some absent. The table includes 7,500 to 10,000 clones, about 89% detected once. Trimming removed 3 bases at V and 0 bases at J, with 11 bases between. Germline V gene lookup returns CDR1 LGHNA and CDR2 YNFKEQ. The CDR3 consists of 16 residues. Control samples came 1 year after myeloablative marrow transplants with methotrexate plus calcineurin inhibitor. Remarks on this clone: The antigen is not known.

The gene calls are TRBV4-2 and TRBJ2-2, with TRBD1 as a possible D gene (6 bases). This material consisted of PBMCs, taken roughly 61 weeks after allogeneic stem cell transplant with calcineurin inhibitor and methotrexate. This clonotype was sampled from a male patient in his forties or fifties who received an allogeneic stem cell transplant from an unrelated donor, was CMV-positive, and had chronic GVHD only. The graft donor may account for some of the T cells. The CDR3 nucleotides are TGTGCCAGCAGCCATCCTGACAGGCCGAACACCGGGGAGCTGTTTTTT. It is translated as CASSHPDRPNTGELFF.